The present entry profiles one T cell receptor (beta chain) with its context. This entry is derived from a study of blood T cell repertoires in COVID-19. On the study more broadly: PBMCs, B-cell-depleted T cells, or T cells provided the cDNA or gDNA that made up the material.

V was trimmed by 5 bases and J by 4 bases, leaving 18 bases between them. Germline V gene lookup returns CDR1 SGHTA and CDR2 FQGNSA. This CDR3 has 16 amino acids. Profiled with immunoSEQ multiplex PCR; TCRdb holds only in-frame clones, not every one. The table has 120,000 to 150,000 clones, around nine tenths seen once; the top ten hold about 2.3%. This chain connects TRBV7-2 to TRBJ2-1, with D tentatively TRBD1 (7 bases). The sequencing input was peripheral blood. This TCR was recovered from a human donor in a cohort sampled during active COVID-19. CDR3 amino acids: CASSLGGGGGYNEQFF. As DNA, the CDR3 is TGTGCCAGCAGCCTCGGAGGGGGCGGAGGATACAATGAGCAGTTCTTC.